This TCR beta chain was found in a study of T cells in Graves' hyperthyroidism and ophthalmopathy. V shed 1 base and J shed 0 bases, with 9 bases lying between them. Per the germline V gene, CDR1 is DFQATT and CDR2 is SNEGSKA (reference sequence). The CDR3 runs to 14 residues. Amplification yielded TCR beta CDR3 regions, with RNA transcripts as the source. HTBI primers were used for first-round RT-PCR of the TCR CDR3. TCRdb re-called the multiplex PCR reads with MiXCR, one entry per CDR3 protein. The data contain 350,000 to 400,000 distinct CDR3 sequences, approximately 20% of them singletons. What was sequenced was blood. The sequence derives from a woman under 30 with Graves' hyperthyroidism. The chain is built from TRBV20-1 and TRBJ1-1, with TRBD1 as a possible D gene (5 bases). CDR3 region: CSARVPGLNTEAFF. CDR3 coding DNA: TGCAGTGCTAGAGTCCCAGGGCTGAACACTGAAGCTTTCTTT.